Below are 27 T cell receptor beta chains sequenced from a single sample in a study of blood T cell repertoires in COVID-19. TCRdb's copy holds only in-frame clones and misses some; the assay was immunoSEQ multiplex PCR. This sample has nearly 100,000 clones, with approximately 82% found just once. Sequencing was performed on peripheral blood. These receptors were taken from an older man with acute or convalescent COVID-19.

The V gene is TRBV7-2, the J gene TRBJ2-1; 11 nucleotides align to TRBD2. The CDR3 contains 17 residues. V trimming: 5 bases; J trimming: 7 bases; junction bases outside the gene matches: 13. The germline CDR1 and CDR2 sequences are SGHTA and FQGNSA. This CDR3 reads CASSAHGTSGNRNEQFF. The CDR3 bases are TGTGCCAGCAGCGCCCATGGGACTAGCGGAAATAGGAATGAGCAGTTCTTC.

This sequence joins TRBV27 and TRBJ1-2; D is ambiguous. Trimming took 5 bases from V and 3 from J, leaving 22 bases between them. Germline-derived CDR1 and CDR2 are MNHEY and SMNVEV (reference sequence). The CDR3 runs 17 residues. CDR3 in amino acids: CASSPSQSPARYYGYTF. CDR3 sequence (DNA): TGTGCCAGCAGTCCCTCCCAATCGCCGGCTAGGTACTATGGCTACACCTTC.

The chain employs TRBV19 and TRBJ2-1; no firm D call. Trimming shortened V by 5 bases and J by 9 bases, and 11 bases separated the two germline ends. The CDR3 is made up of 12 amino acids. In germline, CDR1 is LNHDA, CDR2 SQIVND (reference sequence). The CDR3 is CASSVRAGEQFF. CDR3 nucleotide sequence: TGTGCCAGTAGTGTTCGAGCCGGTGAGCAGTTCTTC.

The chain employs TRBV19 and TRBJ1-4, with D uncertain. Germline CDR1 LNHDA, CDR2 SQIVND (reference sequence). The germline V and J ends were trimmed by 7 bases and 0 bases, with 12 bases remaining between them. The CDR3 has 15 amino acids. In DNA form, the CDR3 reads TGTGCCAGTATAAGGCAGGCCACAACTAATGAAAAACTGTTTTTT. Translation gives CASIRQATTNEKLFF.

The rearrangement links TRBV18 to TRBJ2-1; unclear D gene. Germline assignment: CDR1 KGHSH and CDR2 LQKENI. This CDR3 is 17 amino acids long. Trimming stripped 4 bases from V and 0 bases from J, with 16 bases between. For the CDR3, the DNA is TGTGCCAGCTCACGGGCACAGCCAGGAAGCTCCTACAATGAGCAGTTCTTC. Its protein product is CASSRAQPGSSYNEQFF.

V and J are TRBV28 and TRBJ1-4, with 10 positions matching TRBD1. The CDR3 runs to 14 residues. Per germline, CDR1 MDHEN and CDR2 SYDVKM. V was clipped by 4 bases and J by 6 bases; unmatched bases: 2. CDR3 residues: CASSSGQGDEKLFF. The CDR3, as DNA: TGTGCCAGCAGTTCCGGACAGGGGGATGAAAAACTGTTTTTT.

The gene calls are TRBV10-3 and TRBJ2-3, with TRBD2 matching 14 bases. The CDR3 totals 16 residues. Germline V gives CDR1 ENHRY, CDR2 SYGVKD. The J segment lost 4 bases and the V segment lost 6 bases, leaving 6 bases of the junction unmatched. This CDR3 reads CAISPGLAGGPDTQYF. As DNA, the CDR3 is TGTGCCATCAGCCCTGGACTAGCGGGAGGTCCAGATACGCAGTATTTT.

The chain couples TRBV25-1 to TRBJ1-1, with D tentatively TRBD1 (6 bases). The CDR3 totals 16 residues. Looked up from germline, CDR1 is MGHDK and CDR2 is SYGVNS. Trimming stripped 6 bases from V and 6 bases from J, with 23 bases between. The chain's CDR3 is CASSPSWVRGWAEAFF. The CDR3 DNA reads TGTGCCAGCAGCCCGAGTTGGGTGAGGGGGTGGGCTGAAGCTTTCTTT.

The CDR3 DNA reads as TGTGCCAGCAGCTCACGGTCTAGCGGGTGGTACAATGAGCAGTTCTTC. Translating gives CASSSRSSGWYNEQFF. The chain carries TRBV7-2 and TRBJ2-1; 8 bases line up with TRBD2. V shed 4 bases, J shed 4 bases, and the junction held 9 bases outside the gene matches. The CDR3 is 16 amino acids. Per germline, CDR1 SGHTA and CDR2 FQGNSA. The full variable domain, rest sourced from reference TRBV7-2 and TRBJ2-1, is GAGVSQSPSNKVTEKGKDVELRCDPISGHTALYWYRQSLGQGLEFLIYFQGNSAPDKSGLPSDRFSAERTGGSVSTLTIQRTQQEDSAVYLCASSSRSSGWYNEQFFGPGTRLTVL.

The rearrangement uses TRBV7-9 and TRBJ1-1; 9 bases are a match to TRBD1. This CDR3 comprises 13 residues. Looked up from germline, CDR1 is SEHNR and CDR2 is FQNEAQ (reference sequence). The V and J ends lost 4 bases and 7 bases, in that order; junction bases with no gene match: 4. The chain's CDR3 is CASSWTGEGEAFF. The CDR3 DNA follows: TGTGCCAGCAGCTGGACAGGGGAGGGTGAAGCTTTCTTT.

In DNA, the CDR3 is TGTGCCAGCAGCGTTGGGACTAGCAGCACAGATACGCAGTATTTT. Translated: CASSVGTSSTDTQYF. V is TRBV9 and J is TRBJ2-3, with 9 nucleotides matching TRBD2. Per germline, CDR1 SGDLS and CDR2 YYNGEE. The CDR3 contains 15 residues. V was clipped by 2 bases and J by 0 bases; unmatched bases: 1.

This chain joins TRBV10-3 and TRBJ1-1, with 7 bases matching TRBD1. In germline, CDR1 is ENHRY, CDR2 SYGVKD. With V trimmed by 10 bases and J by 0 bases, 5 bases remained unmatched. CDR3 length: 13 amino acids. CDR3 nucleotides: TGTGCCACCCTGGGACAGTTGAACACTGAAGCTTTCTTT. It translates to CATLGQLNTEAFF.

This chain connects TRBV2 to TRBJ2-2; TRBD1 aligns across 9 bases. The CDR3 runs to 14 residues. The germline V gene has CDR1 SNHLY and CDR2 FYNNEI. V shed 6 bases, J shed 5 bases, and the junction held 4 bases outside the gene matches. The CDR3 DNA sequence: TGTGCCAGCAGGACCGGGACAGGGACCGGGGAGCTGTTTTTT. Protein: CASRTGTGTGELFF.

This chain joins TRBV12-2 and TRBJ1-5; the DNA was not used to check the table's D call, TRBD1. TRBV12-2 is designated a pseudogene. This CDR3 is 19 amino acids long. The chain's CDR3 is CASRLIRDRGITANQPQHF. The CDR3 nucleotides read TGTGCAAGTCGCTTAATCCGGGACAGGGGAATAACGGCCAATCAGCCCCAGCATTTT.

The CDR3 nucleotides read TGTGCCAGCAGCCCCCAGGGGCGGGGGGGCCTGTTAGGAGAGACCCAGTACTTC. Translating it yields CASSPQGRGGLLGETQYF. The chain uses TRBV7-3 and TRBJ2-5; TRBD2 matches 9 bases. This CDR3 region has 18 residues. Looked up from germline, CDR1 is SGHTA and CDR2 is FQGTGA. V shed 5 bases, J shed 4 bases, and the junction held 17 bases outside the gene matches.

The chain uses TRBV7-8 and TRBJ1-4, with D perhaps matching TRBD1 (6 bases). V dropped 5 bases and J dropped 5 bases, with 15 bases sitting between them. CDR3 size: 15 residues. The germline V gene encodes CDR1 SGHVS and CDR2 FQNEAQ. This chain's CDR3 is CASSPRGSPNEKLFF. The CDR3 nucleotides read TGTGCCAGCAGCCCCAGGGGCAGCCCGAATGAAAAACTGTTTTTT. The entire variable domain, with the rest obtained from reference TRBV7-8 and TRBJ1-4, is as follows: GAGVSQSPRYKVAKRGQDVALRCDPISGHVSLFWYQQALGQGPEFLTYFQNEAQLDKSGLPSDRFFAERPEGSVSTLKIQRTQQEDSAVYLCASSPRGSPNEKLFFGSGTQLSVL.

This chain uses TRBV2 with TRBJ2-1; 12 positions agree with TRBD1. The CDR3 has 16 amino acids. CDR1 and CDR2 from the germline V gene are SNHLY and FYNNEI. J was trimmed by 8 bases and V by 4 bases; bases with no gene match: 9. The CDR3 DNA reads as TGTGCCAGCAGTGCAGAGGGACAGGGGGCTTCGCATGAGCAGTTCTTC. The encoded protein is CASSAEGQGASHEQFF.

The rearrangement joins TRBV19 to TRBJ2-7, with 11 bases aligning to TRBD2. With 7 bases clipped from V and 2 bases from J, the junction kept 4 bases outside the gene matches. The V gene's germline CDR1 is LNHDA and CDR2 SQIVND (reference sequence). The CDR3 totals 14 residues. The CDR3 protein is CASTRTSGPYEQYF. CDR3 coding DNA: TGTGCCAGTACTCGGACTAGCGGGCCCTACGAGCAGTACTTC. Combining the CDR3 with reference TRBV19 and TRBJ2-7 gives the whole variable domain DGGITQSPKYLFRKEGQNVTLSCEQNLNHDAMYWYRQDPGQGLRLIYYSQIVNDFQKGDIAEGYSVSREKKESFPLTVTSAQKNPTAFYLCASTRTSGPYEQYFGPGTRLTVT.

The rearrangement links TRBV2 to TRBJ1-4, with 8 bases lining up with TRBD1. The V and J ends lost 6 bases and 7 bases, in that order; junction bases with no gene match: 13. Germline-derived CDR1 and CDR2 are SNHLY and FYNNEI. This CDR3 comprises 16 residues. The CDR3 spells CASRGLGQVFGEKLFF. The CDR3 coding sequence is TGTGCCAGCAGGGGGCTGGGACAGGTGTTCGGTGAAAAACTGTTTTTT.

The V call is TRBV30, the J call TRBJ1-1, with D unresolved. The CDR3 sequence is 15 residues long. Trimming cost V 0 bases and J 1 base, with 12 bases left between them. Germline CDR1 is GTSNPN and CDR2 is SVGIG (reference sequence). The CDR3 region is CAWSVVREGNTEAFF. The CDR3, as DNA: TGTGCCTGGAGTGTAGTTCGAGAGGGGAACACTGAAGCTTTCTTT.

This clone appeared once. The genes are TRBV5-1 and TRBJ2-1; 8 nucleotides align to TRBD2. V gave up 0 bases and J gave up 9 bases; unmatched junction bases: 8. Germline V gene lookup returns CDR1 SGHRS and CDR2 YFSETQ. The CDR3 runs 15 residues. CDR3 protein: CASSLDGRGSGEQFF. CDR3 nucleotides: TGCGCCAGCAGCTTGGACGGGAGGGGTTCGGGTGAGCAGTTCTTC.

The chain is built from TRBV7-9 and TRBJ2-7; D is unclear. The V gene's germline CDR1 is SEHNR and CDR2 FQNEAQ (reference sequence). Trimming took 5 bases from V and 2 from J, leaving 13 bases between them. CDR3 length: 14 amino acids. CDR3 DNA sequence: TGTGCCAGCAGCCGAGGAGAATGGGCCTACGAGCAGTACTTC. It specifies CASSRGEWAYEQYF.

This rearrangement joins TRBV24-1 to TRBJ2-7, with 7 bases aligning to TRBD2. Germline CDR1 KGHDR, CDR2 SFDVKD. This CDR3 is 16 amino acids long. The J segment lost 7 bases and the V segment lost 3 bases, leaving 14 bases of the junction unmatched. The CDR3 nucleotides are TGTGCCACCAGTGATCAGACAGTGGGGGACTACGGGGAGCAGTACTTC. It specifies CATSDQTVGDYGEQYF.

This clone was counted only a few times. The rearrangement links TRBV7-6 to TRBJ2-1; 7 nucleotides line up with TRBD2. This CDR3 contains 19 residues. Germline trimming cut 4 bases from V and 8 bases from J; bases unmatched to any gene: 23. Germline CDR1 and CDR2: SGHVS and FNYEAQ. The CDR3 DNA sequence: TGTGCCAGCAGCTCACCAACTAATTTTAGGTTGGCGGGAGATGATGAGCAGTTCTTC. Amino acids: CASSSPTNFRLAGDDEQFF.

V and J are TRBV6-5 and TRBJ1-1; the D is unclear. Germline V gene data show CDR1 as MNHEY and CDR2 as SVGAGI. The CDR3 totals 14 residues. Trimming stripped 5 bases from V and 1 base from J, with 11 bases between. Here the CDR3 DNA reads TGTGCCAGCAGTCCCCCCCGGGGGAACACTGAAGCTTTCTTT. It translates to CASSPPRGNTEAFF.

This chain joins TRBV20-1 and TRBJ1-2; 12 bases map to TRBD1. J gave up 7 bases and V 3 bases, and 6 bases lay outside the gene matches. This CDR3 is built from 14 residues. Germline CDR1 reads DFQATT; CDR2 reads SNEGSKA (reference sequence). The CDR3 DNA reads TGCAGTGCTAGTGTAGGGACAGGGGGCGGTGGCTACACCTTC. It is translated as CSASVGTGGGGYTF.

This sequence joins TRBV7-2 and TRBJ2-5, with 13 bases identical to TRBD2. The CDR3 runs 16 residues. CDR1 is SGHTA and CDR2 is FQGNSA in the germline V gene. V lost 1 base and J lost 2; bases outside the gene matches: 1. CDR3 bases: TGTGCCAGCAGCTTAGGACTAGCGGGGGGACAAGAGACCCAGTACTTC. Its translation: CASSLGLAGGQETQYF.